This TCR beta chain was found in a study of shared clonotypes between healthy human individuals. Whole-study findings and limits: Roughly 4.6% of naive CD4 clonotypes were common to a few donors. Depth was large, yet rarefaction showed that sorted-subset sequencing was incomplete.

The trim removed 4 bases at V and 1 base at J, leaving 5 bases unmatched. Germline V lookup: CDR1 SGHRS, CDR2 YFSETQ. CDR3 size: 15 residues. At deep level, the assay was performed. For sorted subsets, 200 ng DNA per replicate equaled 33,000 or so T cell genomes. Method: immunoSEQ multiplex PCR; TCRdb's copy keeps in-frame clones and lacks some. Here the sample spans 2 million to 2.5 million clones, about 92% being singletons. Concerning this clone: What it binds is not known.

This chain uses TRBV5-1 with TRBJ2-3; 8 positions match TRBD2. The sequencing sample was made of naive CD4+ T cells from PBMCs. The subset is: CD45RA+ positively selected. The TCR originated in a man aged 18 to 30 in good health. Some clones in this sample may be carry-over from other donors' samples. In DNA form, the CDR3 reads TGCGCCAGCAGCCTCCAAGCGGGGGGCACAGATACGCAGTATTTT. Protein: CASSLQAGGTDTQYF. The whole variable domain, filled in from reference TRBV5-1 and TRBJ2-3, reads KAGVTQTPRYLIKTRGQQVTLSCSPISGHRSVSWYQQTPGQGLQFLFEYFSETQRNKGNFPGRFSGRQFSNSRSEMNVSTLELGDSALYLCASSLQAGGTDTQYFGPGTRLTVL.